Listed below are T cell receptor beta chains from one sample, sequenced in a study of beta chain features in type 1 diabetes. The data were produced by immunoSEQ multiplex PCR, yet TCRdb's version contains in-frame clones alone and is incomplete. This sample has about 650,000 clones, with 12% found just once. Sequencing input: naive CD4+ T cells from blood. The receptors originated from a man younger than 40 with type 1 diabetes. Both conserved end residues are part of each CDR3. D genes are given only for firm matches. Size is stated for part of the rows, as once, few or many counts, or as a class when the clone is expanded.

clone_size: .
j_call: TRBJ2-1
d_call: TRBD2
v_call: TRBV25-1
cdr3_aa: CASSAPTSGDNEQFF
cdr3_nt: TGTGCCAGCAGTGCCCCGACTAGCGGGGACAATGAGCAGTTCTTC

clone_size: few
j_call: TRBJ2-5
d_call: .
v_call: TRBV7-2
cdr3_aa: CASSRGGGPPETQYF
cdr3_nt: TGTGCCAGCTCACGAGGGGGGGGCCCTCCTGAGACCCAGTACTTC

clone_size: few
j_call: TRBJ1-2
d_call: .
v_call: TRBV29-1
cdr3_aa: CSALGGIYGYTF
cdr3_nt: TGCAGCGCCTTAGGGGGTATCTATGGCTACACCTTC

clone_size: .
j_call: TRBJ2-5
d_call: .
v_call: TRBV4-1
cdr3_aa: CASSPLGLIQETQYF
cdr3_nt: TGCGCCAGCAGCCCCCTAGGACTTATACAAGAGACCCAGTACTTC

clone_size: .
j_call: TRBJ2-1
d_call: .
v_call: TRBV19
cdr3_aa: CASTRARTVGEQFF
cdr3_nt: TGTGCCAGTACTCGGGCCCGGACTGTCGGTGAGCAGTTCTTC

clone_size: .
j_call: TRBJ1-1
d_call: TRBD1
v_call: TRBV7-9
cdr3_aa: CASRLQGMNTEAFF
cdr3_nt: TGTGCCAGCAGACTACAGGGGATGAACACTGAAGCTTTCTTT

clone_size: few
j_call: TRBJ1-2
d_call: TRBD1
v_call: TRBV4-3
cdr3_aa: CASSQVPAGGGGYTF
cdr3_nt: TGCGCCAGCAGCCAAGTCCCGGCAGGGGGAGGTGGCTACACCTTC

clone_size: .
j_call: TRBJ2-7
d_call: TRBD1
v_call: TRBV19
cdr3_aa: CASSISDRGHEQYF
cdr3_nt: TGTGCCAGTAGTATTTCGGACAGGGGGCACGAGCAGTACTTC

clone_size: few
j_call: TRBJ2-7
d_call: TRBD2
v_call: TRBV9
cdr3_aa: CASSVSGGPTYEQYF
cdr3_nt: TGTGCCAGCAGCGTTAGCGGGGGCCCTACCTACGAGCAGTACTTC

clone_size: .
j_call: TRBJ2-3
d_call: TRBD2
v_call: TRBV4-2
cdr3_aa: CASSQEPSGASTDTQYF
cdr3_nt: TGTGCCAGCAGCCAAGAGCCAAGCGGGGCTAGCACAGATACGCAGTATTTT

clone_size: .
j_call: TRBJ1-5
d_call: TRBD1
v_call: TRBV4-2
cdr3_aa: CASSQDAGTGIADQPQHF
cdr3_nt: TGTGCCAGCAGCCAAGATGCCGGGACAGGGATTGCCGATCAGCCCCAGCATTTT

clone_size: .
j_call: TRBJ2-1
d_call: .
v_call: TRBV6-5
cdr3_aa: CASSYGGTGRYNEQFF
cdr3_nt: TGTGCCAGCAGTTACGGGGGTACAGGGCGTTATAATGAGCAGTTCTTC

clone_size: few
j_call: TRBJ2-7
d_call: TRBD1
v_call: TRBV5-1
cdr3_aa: CASSPSRQGVKYEQYF
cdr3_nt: TGCGCCAGCAGCCCTTCCCGACAGGGGGTAAAGTACGAGCAGTACTTC

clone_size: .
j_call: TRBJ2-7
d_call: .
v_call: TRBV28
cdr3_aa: CASLRDNKYEQYF
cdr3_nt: TGTGCCTCCCTCCGGGACAACAAATACGAGCAGTACTTC

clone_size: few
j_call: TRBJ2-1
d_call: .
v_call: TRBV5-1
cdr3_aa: CASSLVGLPNEQFF
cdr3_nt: TGCGCCAGCAGCTTGGTGGGACTCCCGAATGAGCAGTTCTTC

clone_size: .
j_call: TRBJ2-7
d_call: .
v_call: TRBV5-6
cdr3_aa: CASSFLATKPSYEQYF
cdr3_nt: TGTGCCAGCAGCTTTCTAGCGACAAAGCCATCCTACGAGCAGTACTTC

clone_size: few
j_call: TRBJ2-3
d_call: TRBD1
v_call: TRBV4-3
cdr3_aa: CASSQDQDRGLTDTQYF
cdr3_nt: TGCGCCAGCAGCCAAGATCAGGACAGGGGCCTCACAGATACGCAGTATTTT

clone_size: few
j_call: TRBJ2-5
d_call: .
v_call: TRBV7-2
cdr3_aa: CASSLANQETQYF
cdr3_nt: TGTGCCAGCAGCTTAGCGAATCAAGAGACCCAGTACTTC

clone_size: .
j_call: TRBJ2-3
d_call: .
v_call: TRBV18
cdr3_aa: CASSTPKDFSTDTQYF
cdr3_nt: TGTGCCAGCTCAACGCCCAAGGATTTCTCCACAGATACGCAGTATTTT

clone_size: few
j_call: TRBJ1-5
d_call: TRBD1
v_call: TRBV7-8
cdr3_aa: CASSPLQGTGNQPQHF
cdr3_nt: TGTGCCAGCAGCCCCCTACAGGGGACGGGCAATCAGCCCCAGCATTTT

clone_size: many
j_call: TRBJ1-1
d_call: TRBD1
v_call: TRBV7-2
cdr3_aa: CASSSGQGSEAFF
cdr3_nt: TGTGCCAGCAGCTCCGGACAGGGATCTGAAGCTTTCTTT